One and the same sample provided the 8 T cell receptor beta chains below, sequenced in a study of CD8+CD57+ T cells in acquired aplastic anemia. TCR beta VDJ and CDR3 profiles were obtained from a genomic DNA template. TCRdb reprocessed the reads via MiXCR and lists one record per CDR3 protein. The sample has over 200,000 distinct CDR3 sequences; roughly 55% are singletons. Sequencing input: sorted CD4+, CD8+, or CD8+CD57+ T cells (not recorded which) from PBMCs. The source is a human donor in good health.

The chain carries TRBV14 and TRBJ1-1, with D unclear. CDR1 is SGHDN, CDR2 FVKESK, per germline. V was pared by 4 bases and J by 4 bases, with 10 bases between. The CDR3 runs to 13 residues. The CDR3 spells CASSRDIFTEAFF. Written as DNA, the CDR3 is TGTGCCAGCAGCCGCGACATCTTCACTGAAGCTTTCTTT.

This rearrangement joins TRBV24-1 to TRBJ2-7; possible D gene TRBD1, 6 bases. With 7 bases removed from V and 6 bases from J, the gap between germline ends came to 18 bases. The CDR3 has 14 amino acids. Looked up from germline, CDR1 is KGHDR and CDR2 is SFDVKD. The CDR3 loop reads CATSTTGAPLEQYF. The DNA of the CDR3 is TGTGCCACCAGCACGACAGGAGCTCCCCTCGAGCAGTACTTC.

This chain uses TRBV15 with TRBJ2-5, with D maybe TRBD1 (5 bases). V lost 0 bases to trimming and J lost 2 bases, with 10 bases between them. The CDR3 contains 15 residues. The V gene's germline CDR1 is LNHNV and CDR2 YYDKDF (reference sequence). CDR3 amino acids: CATSRDLTEQETQYF. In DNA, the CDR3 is TGTGCCACCAGCAGAGATTTGACAGAACAAGAGACCCAGTACTTC.

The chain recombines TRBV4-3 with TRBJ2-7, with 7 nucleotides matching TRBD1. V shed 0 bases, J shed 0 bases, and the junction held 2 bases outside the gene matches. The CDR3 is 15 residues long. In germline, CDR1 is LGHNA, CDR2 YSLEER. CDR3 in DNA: TGCGCCAGCAGCCAAGAGCAGGGGGACTCCTACGAGCAGTACTTC. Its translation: CASSQEQGDSYEQYF.

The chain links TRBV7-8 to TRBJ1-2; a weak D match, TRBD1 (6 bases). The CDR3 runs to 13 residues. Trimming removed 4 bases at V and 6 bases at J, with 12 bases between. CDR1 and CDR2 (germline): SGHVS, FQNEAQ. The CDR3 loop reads CASSSGHRDGYTF. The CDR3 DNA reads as TGTGCCAGCAGCTCCGGACACAGGGATGGCTACACCTTC.

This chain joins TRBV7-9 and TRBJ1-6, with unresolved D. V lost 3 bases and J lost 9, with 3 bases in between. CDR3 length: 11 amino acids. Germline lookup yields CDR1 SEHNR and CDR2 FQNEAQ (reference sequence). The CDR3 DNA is TGTGCCAGCAGCTTTAGTTCACCCCTCCACTTT. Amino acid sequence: CASSFSSPLHF. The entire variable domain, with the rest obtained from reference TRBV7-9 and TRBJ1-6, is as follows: DTGVSQNPRHKITKRGQNVTFRCDPISEHNRLYWYRQTLGQGPEFLTYFQNEAQLEKSRLLSDRFSAERPKGSFSTLEIQRTEQGDSAMYLCASSFSSPLHFGNGTRLTVT.

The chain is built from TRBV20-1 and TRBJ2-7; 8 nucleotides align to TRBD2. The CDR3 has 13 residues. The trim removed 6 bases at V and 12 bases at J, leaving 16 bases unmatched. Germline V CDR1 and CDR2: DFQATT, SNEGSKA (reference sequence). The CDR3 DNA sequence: TGCAGTGCCCGAACTAGCGGAACGGACTGGGCGTACTTC. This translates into CSARTSGTDWAYF.

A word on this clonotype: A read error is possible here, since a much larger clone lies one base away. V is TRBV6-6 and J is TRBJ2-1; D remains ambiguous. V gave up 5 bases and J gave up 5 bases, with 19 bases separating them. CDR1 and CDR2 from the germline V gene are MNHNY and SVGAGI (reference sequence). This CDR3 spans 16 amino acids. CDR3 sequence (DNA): TGTGCCAGCAGTCCGTCGACTCGGTGTATCGACAATGAGCAGTTCTTC. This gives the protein CASSPSTRCIDNEQFF.